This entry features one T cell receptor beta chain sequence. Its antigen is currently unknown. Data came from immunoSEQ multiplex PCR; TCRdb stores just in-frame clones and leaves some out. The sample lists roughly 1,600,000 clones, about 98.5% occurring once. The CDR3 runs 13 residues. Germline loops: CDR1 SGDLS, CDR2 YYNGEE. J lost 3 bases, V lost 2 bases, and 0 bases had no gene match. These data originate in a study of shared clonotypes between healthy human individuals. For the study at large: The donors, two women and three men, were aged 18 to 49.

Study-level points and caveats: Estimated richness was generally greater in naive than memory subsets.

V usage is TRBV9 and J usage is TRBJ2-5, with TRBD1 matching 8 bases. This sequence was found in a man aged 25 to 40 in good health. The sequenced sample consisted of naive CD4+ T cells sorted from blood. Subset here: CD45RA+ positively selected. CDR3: CASSVGQEETQYF. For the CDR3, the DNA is TGTGCCAGCAGCGTGGGACAGGAAGAGACCCAGTACTTC.